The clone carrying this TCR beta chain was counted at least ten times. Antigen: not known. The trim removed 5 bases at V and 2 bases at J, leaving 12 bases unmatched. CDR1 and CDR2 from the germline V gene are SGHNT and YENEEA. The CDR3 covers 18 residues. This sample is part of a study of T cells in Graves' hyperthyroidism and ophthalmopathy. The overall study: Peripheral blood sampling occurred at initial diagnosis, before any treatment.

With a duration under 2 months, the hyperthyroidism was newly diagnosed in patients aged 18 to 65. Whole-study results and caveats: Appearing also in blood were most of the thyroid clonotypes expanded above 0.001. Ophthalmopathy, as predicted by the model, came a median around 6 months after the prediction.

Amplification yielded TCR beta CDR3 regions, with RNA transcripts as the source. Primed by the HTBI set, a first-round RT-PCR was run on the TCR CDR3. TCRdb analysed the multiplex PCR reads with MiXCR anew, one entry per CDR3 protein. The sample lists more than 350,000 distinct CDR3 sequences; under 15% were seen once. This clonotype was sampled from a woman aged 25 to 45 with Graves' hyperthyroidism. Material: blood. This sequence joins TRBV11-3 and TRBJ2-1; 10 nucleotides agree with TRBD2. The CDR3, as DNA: TGTGCCAGCAGCCCATCGGAGCGGGAGGGCAGTCCCTACAATGAGCAGTTCTTC. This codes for CASSPSEREGSPYNEQFF.